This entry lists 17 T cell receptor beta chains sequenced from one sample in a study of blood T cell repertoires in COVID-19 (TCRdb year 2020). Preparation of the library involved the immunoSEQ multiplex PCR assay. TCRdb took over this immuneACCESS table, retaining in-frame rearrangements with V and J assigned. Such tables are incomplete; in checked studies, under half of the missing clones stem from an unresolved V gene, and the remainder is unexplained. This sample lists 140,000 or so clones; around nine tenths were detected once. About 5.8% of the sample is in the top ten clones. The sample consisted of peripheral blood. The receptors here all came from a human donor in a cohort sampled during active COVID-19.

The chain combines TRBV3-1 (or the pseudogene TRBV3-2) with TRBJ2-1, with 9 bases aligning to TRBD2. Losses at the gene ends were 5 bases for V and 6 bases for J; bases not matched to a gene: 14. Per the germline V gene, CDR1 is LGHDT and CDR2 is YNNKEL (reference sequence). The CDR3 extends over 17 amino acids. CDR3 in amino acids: CASSKTLSGSWTNEQFF. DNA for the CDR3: TGTGCCAGCAGCAAAACCCTTAGCGGGAGTTGGACCAATGAGCAGTTCTTC.

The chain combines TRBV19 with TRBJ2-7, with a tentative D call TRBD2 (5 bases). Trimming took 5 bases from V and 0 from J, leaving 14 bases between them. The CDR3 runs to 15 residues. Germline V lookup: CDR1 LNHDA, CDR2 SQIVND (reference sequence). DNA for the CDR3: TGTGCCAGTAGTCCCCGGACTGGCCTCTCCTACGAGCAGTACTTC. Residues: CASSPRTGLSYEQYF.

This CDR3 is CASSLGTGGDTQYF. DNA for the CDR3: TGTGCCAGCAGCTTGGGGACAGGGGGAGATACGCAGTATTTT. The V call is TRBV7-3, the J call TRBJ2-3; 11 bases are shared with TRBD1. Trimming removed 3 bases from V and 5 bases from J; junction bases left unmatched: 1. The germline V gene has CDR1 SGHTA and CDR2 FQGTGA. CDR3 size: 14 residues.

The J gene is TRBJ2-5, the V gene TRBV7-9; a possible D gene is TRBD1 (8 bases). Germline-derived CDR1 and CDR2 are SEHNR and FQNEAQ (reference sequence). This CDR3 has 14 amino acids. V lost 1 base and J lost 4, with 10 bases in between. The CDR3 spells CASSLDRGGETQYF. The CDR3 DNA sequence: TGTGCCAGCAGCTTAGACAGGGGGGGAGAGACCCAGTACTTC.

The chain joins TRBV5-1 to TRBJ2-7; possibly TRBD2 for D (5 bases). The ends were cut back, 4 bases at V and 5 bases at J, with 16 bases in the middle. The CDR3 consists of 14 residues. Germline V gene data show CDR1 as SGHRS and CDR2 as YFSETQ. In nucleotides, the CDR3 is TGCGCCAGCAGCCCGCGGGTGCCCGGGGACGAGCAGTACTTC. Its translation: CASSPRVPGDEQYF.

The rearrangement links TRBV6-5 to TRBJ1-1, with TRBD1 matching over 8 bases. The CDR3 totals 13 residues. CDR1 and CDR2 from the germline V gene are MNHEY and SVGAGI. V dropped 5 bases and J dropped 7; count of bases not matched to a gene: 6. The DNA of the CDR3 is TGTGCCAGCAGTACCCGACAGGGGAATGAAGCTTTCTTT. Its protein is CASSTRQGNEAFF.

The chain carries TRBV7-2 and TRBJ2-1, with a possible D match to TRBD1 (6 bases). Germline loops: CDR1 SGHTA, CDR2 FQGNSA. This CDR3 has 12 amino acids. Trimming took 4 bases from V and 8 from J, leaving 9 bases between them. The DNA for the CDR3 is TGTGCCAGCAGCTATTACAGGGATGAGCAGTTCTTC. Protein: CASSYYRDEQFF.

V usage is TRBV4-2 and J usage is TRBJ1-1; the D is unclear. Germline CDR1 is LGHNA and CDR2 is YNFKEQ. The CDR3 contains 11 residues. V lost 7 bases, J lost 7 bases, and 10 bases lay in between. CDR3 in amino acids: CASTLESEAFF. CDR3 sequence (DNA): TGTGCCAGCACACTTGAAAGTGAAGCTTTCTTT.

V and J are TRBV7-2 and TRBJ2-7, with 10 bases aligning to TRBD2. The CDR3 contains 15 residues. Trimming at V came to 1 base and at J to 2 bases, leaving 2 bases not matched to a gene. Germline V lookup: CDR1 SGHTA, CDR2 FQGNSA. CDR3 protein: CASSLGAGGPYEQYF. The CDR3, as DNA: TGTGCCAGCAGCTTAGGAGCGGGGGGGCCCTACGAGCAGTACTTC.

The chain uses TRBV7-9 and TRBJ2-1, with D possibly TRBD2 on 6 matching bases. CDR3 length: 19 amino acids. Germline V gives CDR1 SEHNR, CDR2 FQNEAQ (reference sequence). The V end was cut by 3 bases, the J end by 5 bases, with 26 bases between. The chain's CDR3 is CASSFLLERVSRKDNEQFF. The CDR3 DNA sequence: TGTGCCAGCAGCTTTCTTTTAGAGCGGGTTAGCAGGAAAGACAATGAGCAGTTCTTC.

CDR3 coding DNA: TGTGCCAGCAGTGAGAGTAAAGGAAGCCTTCGAGGGACCGGGGAGCTGTTTTTT. It is translated as CASSESKGSLRGTGELFF. The chain has TRBV25-1 and TRBJ2-2; TRBD2 might be the D (5 bases). The ends were cut back, 3 bases at V and 5 bases at J, with 22 bases in the middle. From germline, CDR1 is MGHDK and CDR2 SYGVNS. This CDR3 spans 18 amino acids.

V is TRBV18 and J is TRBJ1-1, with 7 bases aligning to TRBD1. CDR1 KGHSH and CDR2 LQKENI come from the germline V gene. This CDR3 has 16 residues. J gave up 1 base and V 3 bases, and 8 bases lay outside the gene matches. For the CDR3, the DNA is TGTGCCAGCTCACCCCTCGGACAGGTACCGAACACTGAAGCTTTCTTT. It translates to CASSPLGQVPNTEAFF.

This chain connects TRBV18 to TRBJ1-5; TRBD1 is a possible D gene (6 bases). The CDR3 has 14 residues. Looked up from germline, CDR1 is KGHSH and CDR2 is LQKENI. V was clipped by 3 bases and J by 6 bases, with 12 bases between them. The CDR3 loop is CASSPSRGGQPQHF. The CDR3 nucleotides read TGTGCCAGCTCACCGTCCAGGGGCGGTCAGCCCCAGCATTTT.

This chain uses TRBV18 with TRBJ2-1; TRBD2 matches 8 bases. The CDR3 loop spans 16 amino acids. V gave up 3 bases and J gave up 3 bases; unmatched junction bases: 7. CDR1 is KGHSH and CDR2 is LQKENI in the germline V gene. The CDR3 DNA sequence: TGTGCCAGCTCACCCCCCGGGGGGGGAGACTACAATGAGCAGTTCTTC. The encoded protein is CASSPPGGGDYNEQFF.

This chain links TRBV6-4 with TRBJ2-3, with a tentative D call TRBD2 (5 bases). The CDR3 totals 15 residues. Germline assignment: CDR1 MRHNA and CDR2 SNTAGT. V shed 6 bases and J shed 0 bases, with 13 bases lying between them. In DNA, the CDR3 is TGTGCCAGCAGCCCGCGCGGGTCTAGCACAGATACGCAGTATTTT. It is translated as CASSPRGSSTDTQYF.

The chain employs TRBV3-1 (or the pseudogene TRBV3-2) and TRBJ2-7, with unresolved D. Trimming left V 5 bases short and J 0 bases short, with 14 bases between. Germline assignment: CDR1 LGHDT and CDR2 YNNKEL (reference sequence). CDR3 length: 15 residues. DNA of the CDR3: TGTGCCAGCAGCGAATTCGTGGGCCTCTCCTACGAGCAGTACTTC. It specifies CASSEFVGLSYEQYF.

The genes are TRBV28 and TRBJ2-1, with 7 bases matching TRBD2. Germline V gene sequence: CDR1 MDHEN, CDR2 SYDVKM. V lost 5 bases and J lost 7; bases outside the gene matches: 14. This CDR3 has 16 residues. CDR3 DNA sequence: TGTGCCAGCAGTAATAAAATCGGGGGGATTTCGAATGAGCAGTTCTTC. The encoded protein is CASSNKIGGISNEQFF.